Described below is a single T cell receptor (beta chain) sequence and its context. Repertoires were generated with immunoSEQ multiplex PCR, while TCRdb's copy carries only in-frame clones and drops some. Found here are approximately 46,000 clones, 85% to 95% of them singletons; the top ten hold over 0.15%. This sample was included in a study of human thymus T cells. The sample donors, healthy Finnish infants, were having corrective surgery for congenital heart defects. During surgery, about 0.5-1 mL peripheral blood was drawn from four of eight donors. All available leukocytes, rather than a set cell count, yielded the blood DNA. Germline CDR1 is GTSNPN and CDR2 is SVGIG (reference sequence). Losses at the gene ends were 0 bases for V and 2 bases for J; bases not matched to a gene: 8. The CDR3 extends over 17 amino acids.

This TCR was sampled from a girl under three years old with a congenital heart defect but otherwise immunologically healthy. The chain links TRBV30 to TRBJ2-3; 10 bases align to TRBD1. The sample was blood. In DNA form, the CDR3 reads TGTGCCTGGAGTGTACCCGGACAGGGGGACATCACAGATACGCAGTATTTT. Translation gives CAWSVPGQGDITDTQYF.